This TCR beta chain was found in a study of molecular identifiers for immune sequencing clone quantification. V was trimmed by 4 bases and J by 0 bases, leaving 11 bases between them. The CDR3 loop spans 15 amino acids. CDR1 is LNHDA, CDR2 SQIVND, per germline (reference sequence). TCRdb called the PCR reads again in MiXCR, with one record for every CDR3 protein. The sample has about 9,800 distinct CDR3 sequences; roughly a fifth are singletons. This clonotype came up many times. Here the CDR3 omits its conserved ending phenylalanine or tryptophan, so a read error is the likely source. Source material: naive CD8+ T cells from blood, with Jurkat cell RNA spiked in. Described subset: FACS-sorted CD8+CD4-CCR7+CD45RA+ naive T cells. This chain links TRBV19 with TRBJ2-3, with D hard to call. The sequence was collected from a human donor in good health. Some libraries in this study had Jurkat cell RNA spiked in. The CDR3 DNA reads TGTGCCAGTAGTACCAGCAAGACTAGCACAGATACGCAGTATCTT. Its translation is CASSTSKTSTDTQYL.